The rows below give T cell receptor beta chains drawn from one sample of a study of blood T cells in healthy people across ages. Using its own MiXCR run on the 5' RACE reads, TCRdb lists one record per CDR3 protein. The sample records hundreds of thousands of distinct CDR3 sequences, under 25% being singletons. The sample consisted of blood. These receptors were obtained from a man aged 70-80 years in good health. CDR3s include the opening cysteine and the closing phenylalanine or tryptophan. D genes are given only for firm matches. The size field is filled for only some rows; it gives once, few, many or a size class.

size: few; J: TRBJ2-3; D: NA; length: 16; V: TRBV20-1; CDR3: CSARGLARRATDTQYF; DNA: TGCAGTGCTAGAGGTCTAGCGAGGAGGGCCACAGATACGCAGTATTTT
size: NA; J: TRBJ1-1; D: NA; length: 15; V: TRBV6-1; CDR3: CASSESPSLGGEAFF; DNA: TGTGCCAGCAGTGAATCTCCCTCGCTAGGAGGTGAAGCTTTCTTT
size: NA; J: TRBJ2-1; D: TRBD1; length: 19; V: TRBV14; CDR3: CASSQDHHRWTGNGDEQFF; DNA: TGTGCCAGCAGCCAAGACCATCACCGGTGGACAGGGAATGGCGATGAGCAGTTCTTC
size: NA; J: TRBJ2-7; D: TRBD1; length: 12; V: TRBV20-1; CDR3: CSASFNPGQVHF; DNA: TGCAGTGCCTCGTTCAATCCGGGACAGGTCCACTTC
size: few; J: TRBJ2-7; D: TRBD1; length: 17; V: TRBV4-1; CDR3: CASSQEPWTGEYYEQYF; DNA: TGCGCCAGCAGCCAAGAGCCCTGGACAGGAGAATATTACGAGCAGTACTTC
size: few; J: TRBJ2-1; D: TRBD2; length: 16; V: TRBV29-1; CDR3: CSVEVGTSGTYNEQFF; DNA: TGCAGCGTTGAAGTGGGGACTAGCGGGACCTACAATGAGCAGTTCTTC
size: few; J: TRBJ1-2; D: NA; length: 14; V: TRBV20-1; CDR3: CSAPGDGVNYGYTF; DNA: TGCAGTGCCCCGGGAGACGGGGTTAACTATGGCTACACCTTC
size: NA; J: TRBJ2-3; D: TRBD2; length: 16; V: TRBV12-3/TRBV12-4; CDR3: CASSGTGLARTDAEYF; DNA: TGTGCCAGCAGTGGCACGGGACTAGCCCGCACAGATGCGGAGTATTTT
size: NA; J: TRBJ2-7; D: NA; length: 15; V: TRBV7-8; CDR3: CASSLAVGLPYEQNF; DNA: TGTGCCAGCAGCTTAGCTGTGGGACTTCCTTACGAGCAGAACTTC
size: few; J: TRBJ2-4; D: TRBD1; length: 15; V: TRBV28; CDR3: CASSWRGQGKNIQYF; DNA: TGTGCCAGCAGTTGGCGGGGACAGGGTAAAAACATTCAGTACTTC
size: NA; J: TRBJ2-7; D: NA; length: 13; V: TRBV28; CDR3: CASSSHSNYEQYF; DNA: TGTGCCAGCAGTTCCCACAGCAACTACGAGCAGTACTTC
size: few; J: TRBJ2-5; D: NA; length: 14; V: TRBV4-1; CDR3: CASSQQGVGETQYF; DNA: TGCGCCAGCAGCCAACAGGGTGTTGGGGAGACCCAGTACTTC
size: NA; J: TRBJ2-2; D: NA; length: 16; V: TRBV20-1; CDR3: CSARGLGRSGTGELFF; DNA: TGCAGTGCTAGAGGACTAGGCCGATCAGGCACCGGGGAGCTGTTTTTT
size: NA; J: TRBJ2-3; D: TRBD2; length: 16; V: TRBV7-2; CDR3: CASSPQAGGSRGTQYF; DNA: TGTGCCAGCAGCCCCCAAGCGGGAGGGTCTCGAGGTACGCAGTATTTT
size: once; J: TRBJ2-3; D: TRBD1; length: 14; V: TRBV24-1; CDR3: CATRMTGGTDTQYF; DNA: TGTGCCACCAGGATGACAGGGGGAACAGATACGCAGTATTTT
size: NA; J: TRBJ2-2; D: TRBD1; length: 16; V: TRBV24-1; CDR3: CATGRPGQGHTGELFF; DNA: TGTGCCACCGGGCGACCGGGACAGGGGCACACCGGGGAGCTGTTTTTT
size: NA; J: TRBJ2-4; D: NA; length: 12; V: TRBV20-1; CDR3: CSATSAKNIQYF; DNA: TGCAGTGCTACGAGCGCCAAAAACATTCAGTACTTC
size: NA; J: TRBJ1-2; D: NA; length: 14; V: TRBV9; CDR3: CASSVGGSGYGYTF; DNA: TGTGCCAGCAGCGTAGGAGGGTCCGGCTATGGCTACACCTTC
size: NA; J: TRBJ2-5; D: TRBD2; length: 15; V: TRBV4-3; CDR3: CASSQDRLAVETQYF; DNA: TGCGCCAGCAGCCAAGATCGCCTAGCGGTCGAGACCCAGTACTTC